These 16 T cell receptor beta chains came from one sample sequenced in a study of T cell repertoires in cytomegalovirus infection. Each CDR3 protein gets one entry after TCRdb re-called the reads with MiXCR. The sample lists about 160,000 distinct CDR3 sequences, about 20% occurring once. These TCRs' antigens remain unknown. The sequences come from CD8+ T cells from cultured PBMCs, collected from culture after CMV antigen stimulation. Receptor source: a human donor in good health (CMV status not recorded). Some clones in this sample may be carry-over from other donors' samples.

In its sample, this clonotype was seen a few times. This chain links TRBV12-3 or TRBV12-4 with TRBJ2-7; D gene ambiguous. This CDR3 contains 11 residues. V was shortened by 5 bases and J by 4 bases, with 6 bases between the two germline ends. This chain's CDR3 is CASSLPYEQYF. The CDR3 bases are TGTGCCAGCAGTCTACCTTACGAGCAGTACTTC.

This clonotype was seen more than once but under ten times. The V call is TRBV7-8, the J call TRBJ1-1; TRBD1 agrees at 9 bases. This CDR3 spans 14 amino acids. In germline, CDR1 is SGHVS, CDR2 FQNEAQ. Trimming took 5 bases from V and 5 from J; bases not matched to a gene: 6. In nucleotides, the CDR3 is TGTGCCAGCAGCAAAGACAGGGGGGGGACTGAAGCTTTCTTT. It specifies CASSKDRGGTEAFF.

CDR3 nucleotide sequence: TGTGCCAGCAGCGCGCCAGGACAGGGTTTATACGAGCAGTACTTC. Its protein is CASSAPGQGLYEQYF. The genes are TRBV7-9 and TRBJ2-7; 8 bases line up with TRBD1. This CDR3 is built from 15 residues. With V trimmed by 5 bases and J by 4 bases, 10 bases remained unmatched. Looked up from germline, CDR1 is SEHNR and CDR2 is FQNEAQ (reference sequence).

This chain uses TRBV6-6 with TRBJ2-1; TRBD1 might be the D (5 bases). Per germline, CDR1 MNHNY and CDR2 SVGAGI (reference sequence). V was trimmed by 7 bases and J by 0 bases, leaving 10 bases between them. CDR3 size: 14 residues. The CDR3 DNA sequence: TGTGCCAGCACCCAGGACAACTCCTACAATGAGCAGTTCTTC. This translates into CASTQDNSYNEQFF.

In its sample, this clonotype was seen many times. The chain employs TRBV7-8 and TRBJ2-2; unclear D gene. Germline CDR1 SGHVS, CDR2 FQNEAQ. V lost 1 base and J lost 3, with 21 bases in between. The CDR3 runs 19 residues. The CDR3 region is CASSLEQLRRSTDTGELFF. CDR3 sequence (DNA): TGTGCCAGCAGCTTAGAACAGTTGAGGCGTAGCACAGACACCGGGGAGCTGTTTTTT.

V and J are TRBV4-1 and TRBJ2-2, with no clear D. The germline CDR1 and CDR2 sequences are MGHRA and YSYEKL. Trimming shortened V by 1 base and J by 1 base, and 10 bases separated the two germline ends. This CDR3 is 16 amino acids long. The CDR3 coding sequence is TGCGCCAGCAGCCAAGGGGCGACCTTGAACACCGGGGAGCTGTTTTTT. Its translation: CASSQGATLNTGELFF.

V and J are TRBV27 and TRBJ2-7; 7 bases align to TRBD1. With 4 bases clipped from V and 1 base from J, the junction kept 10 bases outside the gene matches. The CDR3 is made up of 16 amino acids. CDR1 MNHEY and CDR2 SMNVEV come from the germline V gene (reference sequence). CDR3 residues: CASSSSTGIGSYEQYF. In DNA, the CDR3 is TGTGCCAGCAGTTCCTCGACAGGGATAGGGTCCTACGAGCAGTACTTC.

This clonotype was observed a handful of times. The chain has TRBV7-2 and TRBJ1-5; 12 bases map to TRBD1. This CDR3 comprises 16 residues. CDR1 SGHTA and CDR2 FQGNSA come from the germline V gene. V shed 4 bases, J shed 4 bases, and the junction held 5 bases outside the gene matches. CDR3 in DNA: TGTGCCAGCAGCTGGGGACAGGGGGCGGTTAATCAGCCCCAGCATTTT. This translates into CASSWGQGAVNQPQHF.

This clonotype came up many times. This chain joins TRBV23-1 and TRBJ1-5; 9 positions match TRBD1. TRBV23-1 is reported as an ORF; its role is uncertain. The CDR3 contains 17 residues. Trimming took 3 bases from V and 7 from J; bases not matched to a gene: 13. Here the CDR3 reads CASSHPPCGTGRQPQHF. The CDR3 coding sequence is TGCGCCAGCAGTCACCCACCTTGCGGGACAGGGCGCCAGCCCCAGCATTTT.

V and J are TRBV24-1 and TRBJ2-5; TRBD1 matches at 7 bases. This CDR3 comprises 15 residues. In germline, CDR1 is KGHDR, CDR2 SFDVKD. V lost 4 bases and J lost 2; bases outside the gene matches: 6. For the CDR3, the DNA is TGTGCCACCAGTGACACAGGGGACGGACAAGAGACCCAGTACTTC. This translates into CATSDTGDGQETQYF.

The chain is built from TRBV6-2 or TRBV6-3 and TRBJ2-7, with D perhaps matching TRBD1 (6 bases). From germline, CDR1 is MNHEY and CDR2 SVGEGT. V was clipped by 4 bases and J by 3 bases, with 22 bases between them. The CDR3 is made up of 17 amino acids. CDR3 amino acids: CASSFTGRLSFDYEQYF. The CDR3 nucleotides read TGTGCCAGCAGTTTCACAGGGCGGTTGAGTTTCGACTACGAGCAGTACTTC.

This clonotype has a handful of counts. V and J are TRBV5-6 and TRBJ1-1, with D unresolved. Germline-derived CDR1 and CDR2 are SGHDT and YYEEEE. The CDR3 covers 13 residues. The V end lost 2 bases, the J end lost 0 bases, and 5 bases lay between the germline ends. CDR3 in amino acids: CASSFSLNTEAFF. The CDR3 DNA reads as TGTGCCAGCAGCTTTTCCTTGAACACTGAAGCTTTCTTT.

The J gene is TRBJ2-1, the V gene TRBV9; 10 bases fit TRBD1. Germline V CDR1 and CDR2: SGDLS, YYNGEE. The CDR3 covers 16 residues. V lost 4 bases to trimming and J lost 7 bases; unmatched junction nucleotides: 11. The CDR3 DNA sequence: TGTGCCAGCAGCTTCTCCAGGGACAGGGGTATTAATGAGCAGTTCTTC. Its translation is CASSFSRDRGINEQFF.

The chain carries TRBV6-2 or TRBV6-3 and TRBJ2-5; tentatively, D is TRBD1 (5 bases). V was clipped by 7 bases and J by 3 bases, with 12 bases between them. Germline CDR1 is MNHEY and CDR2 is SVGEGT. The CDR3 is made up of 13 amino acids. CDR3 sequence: CASTKTVKETQYF. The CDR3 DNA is TGTGCCAGCACCAAGACAGTGAAAGAGACCCAGTACTTC.

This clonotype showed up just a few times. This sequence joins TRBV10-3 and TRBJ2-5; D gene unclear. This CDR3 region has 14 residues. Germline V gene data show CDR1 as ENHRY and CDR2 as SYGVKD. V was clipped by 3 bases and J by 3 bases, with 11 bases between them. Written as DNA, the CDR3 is TGTGCCATCAGTGACCCATTACAAGAAGAGACCCAGTACTTC. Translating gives CAISDPLQEETQYF.

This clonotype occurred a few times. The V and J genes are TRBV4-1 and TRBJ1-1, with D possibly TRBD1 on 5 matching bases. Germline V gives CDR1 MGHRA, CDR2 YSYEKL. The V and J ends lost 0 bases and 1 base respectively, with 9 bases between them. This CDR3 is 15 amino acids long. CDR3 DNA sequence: TGCGCCAGCAGCCAAGATAGGGGAGGGAACACTGAAGCTTTCTTT. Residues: CASSQDRGGNTEAFF.